The 14 T cell receptor beta chains below come from one sample, sequenced in a study of pediatric ulcerative colitis. Profiling relied on immunoSEQ multiplex PCR, and the TCRdb table lists in-frame clones only, not all of them. This sample has 15,000 to 20,000 clones, with approximately 80% found just once. The rectum was sampled with one to two pinch biopsies at colonoscopy. Sequenced input: gut tissue. These receptors were taken from a boy between 10 and 17 years old who was a control in a study of pediatric ulcerative colitis.

The chain's CDR3 is CASSFGTAGYNEQFF. As DNA, the CDR3 is TGTGCCAGCAGCTTTGGGACAGCCGGGTACAATGAGCAGTTCTTC. The chain uses TRBV7-9 and TRBJ2-1; 7 nucleotides line up with TRBD1. CDR3 length: 15 amino acids. V lost 3 bases to trimming and J lost 4 bases; unmatched junction nucleotides: 6. Germline CDR1 SEHNR, CDR2 FQNEAQ (reference sequence).

The chain uses TRBV6-6 and TRBJ2-1, with D perhaps being TRBD1 or TRBD2 (5 bases each). This CDR3 spans 15 amino acids. Germline lookup yields CDR1 MNHNY and CDR2 SVGAGI (reference sequence). The V end lost 2 bases, the J end lost 8 bases, and 16 bases lay between the germline ends. The CDR3 loop reads CASSYGSGPLYEQFF. In DNA, the CDR3 is TGTGCCAGCAGTTACGGTTCGGGACCTCTCTATGAGCAGTTCTTC.

With regard to this clone: At one end the junction does not follow the germline gene, possibly because of a read error. This rearrangement joins TRBV19 to TRBJ1-2; D gene ambiguous. The CDR3 has 15 residues. Germline-derived CDR1 and CDR2 are LNHDA and SQIVND (reference sequence). This CDR3 is CVSKSAVGNWGGYTF. The CDR3 region has the DNA TGTGTCAGTAAAAGTGCGGTAGGGAATTGGGGAGGCTACACCTTC.

Comments on this clone: Other DNA sequences of this sample code for an identical CDR3. V is TRBV5-1 and J is TRBJ2-1; 8 bases are shared with TRBD1. This CDR3 comprises 14 residues. V dropped 0 bases and J dropped 4; count of bases not matched to a gene: 0. CDR1 is SGHRS and CDR2 is YFSETQ in the germline V gene. The CDR3 loop is CASSLGQGYNEQFF. The CDR3 DNA sequence: TGCGCCAGCAGCTTGGGACAGGGGTACAATGAGCAGTTCTTC.

This rearrangement joins TRBV7-6 to TRBJ2-1, with D unresolved. Germline V gene lookup returns CDR1 SGHVS and CDR2 FNYEAQ. This CDR3 contains 15 residues. V gave up 5 bases and J gave up 10 bases, with 21 bases separating them. CDR3 bases: TGTGCCAGCAGCCAAGGATTTTCCGCCAACCCGGAGCAGTTCTTC. Translated, it gives CASSQGFSANPEQFF.

The chain has TRBV28 and TRBJ2-7; perhaps TRBD1 as D (5 bases). Germline V lookup: CDR1 MDHEN, CDR2 SYDVKM. This CDR3 comprises 14 residues. Trimming removed 3 bases from V and 1 base from J, with 10 bases in between. The CDR3 sequence is CASSFGAYSYEQYF. The CDR3 DNA follows: TGTGCCAGCAGTTTTGGGGCTTATTCCTACGAGCAGTACTTC.

The genes are TRBV7-2 and TRBJ2-3; 9 bases are a match to TRBD2. The V gene's germline CDR1 is SGHTA and CDR2 FQGNSA. There are 16 residues in the CDR3. J was trimmed by 4 bases and V by 1 base; bases with no gene match: 6. The CDR3 sequence: CASSLEWRGGPDTQYF. CDR3 nucleotide sequence: TGTGCCAGCAGCTTAGAATGGCGGGGGGGCCCAGATACGCAGTATTTT. Using reference TRBV7-2 and TRBJ2-3 for the parts outside the CDR3, the full variable domain is GAGVSQSPSNKVTEKGKDVELRCDPISGHTALYWYRQSLGQGLEFLIYFQGNSAPDKSGLPSDRFSAERTGGSVSTLTIQRTQQEDSAVYLCASSLEWRGGPDTQYFGPGTRLTVL.

Comments on this clone: Other nucleotide sequences in the sample specify the same CDR3. The chain couples TRBV11-2 to TRBJ2-5; 12 nucleotides align to TRBD2. CDR1 is SGHAT, CDR2 FQNNGV, per germline. Trimming removed 4 bases from V and 0 bases from J; junction bases left unmatched: 3. CDR3 length: 16 amino acids. The CDR3, as DNA: TGTGCCAGCAGCTCGCGACTAGCGGGAGACCAAGAGACCCAGTACTTC. It encodes CASSSRLAGDQETQYF. The full variable domain, in which reference TRBV11-2 and TRBJ2-5 provide the parts outside the CDR3, is EAGVAQSPRYKIIEKRQSVAFWCNPISGHATLYWYQQILGQGPKLLIQFQNNGVVDDSQLPKDRFSAERLKGVDSTLKIQPAKLEDSAVYLCASSSRLAGDQETQYFGPGTRLLVL.

The chain employs TRBV10-2 and TRBJ1-1; D not resolved. The germline V gene encodes CDR1 WSHSY and CDR2 SAAADI. Trimming shortened V by 6 bases and J by 0 bases, and 8 bases separated the two germline ends. The CDR3 loop spans 13 amino acids. In DNA, the CDR3 is TGCGCCAGCAGCGTGGAGATGAACACTGAAGCTTTCTTT. The encoded protein is CASSVEMNTEAFF.

Only a few counts were recorded for this clone. V and J are TRBV10-3 and TRBJ2-3; D is ambiguous. Trimming pared 6 bases from V and 2 bases from J, leaving 12 bases between. CDR1 is ENHRY, CDR2 SYGVKD, per germline. CDR3 length: 14 amino acids. As DNA, the CDR3 is TGTGCCATCAGCGACACTCAGACCACAGATACGCAGTATTTT. Protein sequence: CAISDTQTTDTQYF.

V and J are TRBV10-3 and TRBJ2-3; a weak D match, TRBD2 (6 bases). Germline V gene sequence: CDR1 ENHRY, CDR2 SYGVKD. CDR3 length equals 13 residues. Trimming removed 3 bases at V and 3 bases at J, with 7 bases between. The CDR3 DNA follows: TGTGCCATCAGTGAAGGACTAACAGATACGCAGTATTTT. It is translated as CAISEGLTDTQYF.

This sequence joins TRBV5-1 and TRBJ2-1; 9 nucleotides line up with TRBD1. With 3 bases clipped from V and 5 bases from J, the junction kept 9 bases outside the gene matches. This CDR3 has 16 residues. Germline V lookup: CDR1 SGHRS, CDR2 YFSETQ. The CDR3 is CASSYRQGVLDNEQFF. The CDR3, as DNA: TGCGCCAGCAGCTACCGACAGGGGGTCTTGGACAATGAGCAGTTCTTC.

This clone appeared a single time. The rearrangement joins TRBV19 to TRBJ1-1, with a weak D call TRBD1 (5 bases). CDR1 and CDR2 from the germline V gene are LNHDA and SQIVND (reference sequence). The CDR3 has 12 amino acids. V dropped 3 bases and J dropped 10 bases, with 12 bases sitting between them. Here the CDR3 reads CASSITGVGAFF. The CDR3, as DNA: TGTGCCAGTAGTATCACGGGGGTAGGAGCTTTCTTT.

The gene calls are TRBV5-1 and TRBJ2-2, with D uncertain. Germline CDR1 SGHRS, CDR2 YFSETQ. V lost 0 bases and J lost 0, with 6 bases in between. The CDR3 extends over 15 amino acids. CDR3 DNA sequence: TGCGCCAGCAGCTTGGTCAGCGCGAACACCGGGGAGCTGTTTTTT. Its protein product is CASSLVSANTGELFF. Full variable domain (outside the CDR3, taken from reference TRBV5-1 and TRBJ2-2): KAGVTQTPRYLIKTRGQQVTLSCSPISGHRSVSWYQQTPGQGLQFLFEYFSETQRNKGNFPGRFSGRQFSNSRSEMNVSTLELGDSALYLCASSLVSANTGELFFGEGSRLTVL.